A selection of T cell receptor beta chains follows, all from one sample in a study of control samples from healthy donors and cancer patients. The method was immunoSEQ multiplex PCR; TCRdb's version includes in-frame clones alone and lacks a portion of them. This repertoire shows about 140,000 clones, 94% found once; its top ten account for about an eighth. Sequencing used blood. The receptors stem from a man in his forties in good health. Both conserved end residues are part of each CDR3.

>15|TRBV28|TRBJ1-6
CASSFQRQRNSPLHF
>16|TRBV6-2/TRBV6-3|TRBJ1-2
CASSYYQGLNVFGYTF
>18|TRBV25-1|TRBJ2-2
CASSNRLGLAGEVGELFF
>16|TRBV4-1|TRBJ1-3
CASSHLLGVSGNTIYF
>15|TRBV9|TRBJ2-7
CASSVGQAHPYEQYF
>12|TRBV7-9|TRBJ2-7
CASAGNRDEQYF
>16|TRBV5-1|TRBJ2-7
CASSLSWDRGSYEQYF
>15|TRBV24-1|TRBJ2-2
CATSEDRVHTGELFF
>15|TRBV5-1|TRBJ2-3
CASSLYDGGKSTQYF
>13|TRBV30|TRBJ2-5
CAWSVDLAGGKYF
>18|TRBV5-1|TRBJ2-3
CASSLVALGGSSTDTQYF
>13|TRBV6-5|TRBJ1-2
CASSFFIGSDCTF
>13|TRBV4-1|TRBJ2-7
CASSPKPGHEQYF
>13|TRBV2|TRBJ2-2
CASSSPNTGELFF
>18|TRBV4-1|TRBJ1-4
CASSPAPGQESTNEKLFF
>13|TRBV10-2|TRBJ1-2
CASREDLRFGYTF
>15|TRBV7-9|TRBJ2-3
CASSLAGADGDTQYF
>13|TRBV6-5|TRBJ1-1
CASSYRGPTEAFF
>15|TRBV4-3|TRBJ2-1
CASSHLTGPTNEQFF
>15|TRBV6-6|TRBJ1-3
CASSNTGLTGNTIYF
>11|TRBV24-1|TRBJ1-2
CATSQGAGYTF
>12|TRBV7-9|TRBJ1-5
CASSLAKQPQHF
>13|TRBV18|TRBJ2-7
CASSPPDNYEQYF
>13|TRBV21-1|TRBJ2-4
CASSNRNGQGVRF
>13|TRBV7-2|TRBJ2-7
CASSLARVYEQYF
>15|TRBV6-5|TRBJ1-1
CASSDRTGLKVKAFF
>14|TRBV2|TRBJ2-3
CASSERGGTDTQYF
>12|TRBV6-2/TRBV6-3|TRBJ1-1
CASSYLRNEAFF
>14|TRBV5-1|TRBJ1-1
CASSLNRGNTEAFF
>16|TRBV21-1|TRBJ1-2
CASRSRGQGFNYGYTF
>11|TRBV20-1|TRBJ2-7
CSAPWSYEQYF
>18|TRBV21-1|TRBJ1-1
CASSKGVGWGGENTEAFF
>14|TRBV15|TRBJ2-1
CATSRAAGANEQFF
>12|TRBV7-8|TRBJ2-3
CASSSEGATQYF
>11|TRBV29-1|TRBJ2-2
CSVMVLEELFF
>15|TRBV4-2|TRBJ1-2
CASSQDLQGNYGYTF
>14|TRBV5-4|TRBJ2-7
CASSQDRRNYEQYF
>16|TRBV6-2/TRBV6-3|TRBJ1-1
CASSSDPGRVNTEAFF
>15|TRBV4-1|TRBJ2-1
CASSQGIDSYNEQFF
>15|TRBV3-1/TRBV3-2|TRBJ1-4
CASSQTGAANEKLFF
>12|TRBV30|TRBJ2-7
CASGTGLYEQYF
>14|TRBV10-2|TRBJ2-7
CASSGSGFTYEQYF